A selection of T cell receptor beta chains follows, all from one sample in a study of T cell repertoires in cytomegalovirus infection. No cognate antigen is known for these TCRs. MiXCR, run by TCRdb on the reads, gives a single entry per CDR3 protein. This table has approximately 910,000 distinct CDR3 sequences, about 33% appearing once. Sequencing was performed on cultured CD8+ T cells from PBMCs, taken from culture after CMV antigen stimulation. These receptor sequences come from a human donor in good health (CMV status not recorded). Some clones in this sample may be carry-over from other donors' samples. Each CDR3 is given with its conserved first and last residue. D genes are given only for firm matches. Clone size appears in some rows only: once, few, many, or a class for an expanded clone.

V gene	clone size	D gene	J gene	CDR3 protein	CDR3 DNA
TRBV19	-	TRBD1	TRBJ2-1	CASSTLGTGENEQFF	TGTGCCAGTAGTACCCTCGGTACAGGGGAAAATGAGCAGTTCTTC
TRBV7-3	-	-	TRBJ2-1	CASSIHSSRPHEQFF	TGTGCCAGCAGCATCCACAGTAGTCGGCCTCATGAGCAGTTCTTC
TRBV7-9	few	TRBD1	TRBJ2-7	CASRRGQGHTYEQYF	TGTGCCAGCAGGCGCGGACAGGGGCACACCTACGAGCAGTACTTC
TRBV7-9	few	TRBD1	TRBJ2-6	CASIRTGRVVMGANVLTF	TGTGCCAGCATCAGGACAGGCAGGGTGGTAATGGGGGCCAACGTCCTGACTTTC
TRBV6-2/TRBV6-3	-	-	TRBJ1-1	CAVLRTLNTEAFF	TGTGCCGTCCTCAGGACTTTGAACACTGAAGCTTTCTTT
TRBV6-2/TRBV6-3	-	-	TRBJ1-2	CASSGLLNPIYGYTF	TGTGCCAGCAGCGGTCTTTTGAATCCTATCTATGGCTACACCTTC
TRBV19	-	-	TRBJ1-1	CASSMLGRKNTEAFF	TGTGCCAGTAGTATGTTGGGACGAAAGAACACTGAAGCTTTCTTT
TRBV7-2	many	-	TRBJ2-1	CASSRGGGYNEQFF	TGTGCCAGCAGCCGCGGTGGGGGGTACAATGAGCAGTTCTTC
TRBV18	few	TRBD1	TRBJ2-2	CASSPNRGLIPIPNANTGELFF	TGTGCCAGCTCACCGAACAGGGGGCTGATACCGATTCCTAATGCGAACACCGGGGAGCTGTTTTTT
TRBV15	few	-	TRBJ1-1	CATSRERNTEAFF	TGTGCCACCAGCAGAGAACGTAACACTGAAGCTTTCTTT
TRBV6-2/TRBV6-3	-	TRBD1	TRBJ2-2	CASSYNRDRGLFTGELFF	TGTGCCAGCAGTTACAATAGGGACAGGGGGCTTTTCACCGGGGAGCTGTTTTTT
TRBV7-4	-	-	TRBJ2-1	CASGLRGGPYNEQFF	TGTGCCAGCGGGCTAAGGGGGGGGCCTTACAATGAGCAGTTCTTC
TRBV6-4	few	TRBD2	TRBJ2-3	CASSDSAGGPDTQYF	TGTGCCAGCAGTGACTCAGCGGGGGGGCCAGATACGCAGTATTTT
TRBV7-9	few	-	TRBJ2-5	CASSFGISQETQYF	TGTGCCAGCAGCTTTGGAATATCGCAAGAGACCCAGTACTTC
TRBV4-1	few	-	TRBJ2-1	CASTPGVQTYNEQFF	TGCGCCAGCACTCCCGGGGTACAAACCTACAATGAGCAGTTCTTC